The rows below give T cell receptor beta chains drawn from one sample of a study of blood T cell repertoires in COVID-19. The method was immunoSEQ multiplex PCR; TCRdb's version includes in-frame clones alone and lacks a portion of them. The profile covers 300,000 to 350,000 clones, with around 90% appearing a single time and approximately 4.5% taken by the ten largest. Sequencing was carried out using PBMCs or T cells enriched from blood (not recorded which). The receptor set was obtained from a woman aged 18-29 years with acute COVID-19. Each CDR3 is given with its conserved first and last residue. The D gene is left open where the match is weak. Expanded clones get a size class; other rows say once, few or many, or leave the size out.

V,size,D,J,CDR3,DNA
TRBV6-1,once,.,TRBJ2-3,CASSEGVLVPSTDTQYF,TGTGCCAGCAGTGAAGGGGTCCTAGTCCCTAGCACAGATACGCAGTATTTT
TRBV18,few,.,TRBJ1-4,CASSPSATNEKLFF,TGTGCCAGCTCACCGAGTGCAACTAATGAAAAACTGTTTTTT
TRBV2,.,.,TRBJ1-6,CASSPLLLTETYNSPLHF,TGTGCCAGCAGTCCCCTCCTACTGACAGAGACCTATAATTCACCCCTCCACTTT
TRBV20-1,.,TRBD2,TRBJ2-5,CSASPAVAGLQETQYF,TGCAGTGCTAGTCCAGCAGTAGCGGGACTCCAAGAGACCCAGTACTTC
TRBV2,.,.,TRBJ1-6,CASSVGREENSYNSPLHF,TGTGCCAGCAGTGTTGGACGGGAAGAGAACTCCTATAATTCACCCCTCCACTTT
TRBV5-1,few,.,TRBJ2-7,CASSLGRIESYEQYF,TGCGCCAGCAGCTTGGGCAGGATAGAAAGCTACGAGCAGTACTTC
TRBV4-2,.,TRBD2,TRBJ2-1,CASSQGSHSRAGAYNEQFF,TGTGCCAGCAGCCAGGGATCGCATTCTCGAGCGGGAGCATACAATGAGCAGTTCTTC
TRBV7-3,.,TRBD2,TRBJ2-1,CASSFRPGLAGGRNEQFF,TGTGCCAGCAGTTTCAGGCCGGGACTAGCGGGAGGGCGCAATGAGCAGTTCTTC
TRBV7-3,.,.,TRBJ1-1,CASSLRSGEAFF,TGTGCCAGCAGCTTAAGATCGGGGGAAGCTTTCTTT
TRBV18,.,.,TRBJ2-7,CASSPRQGIGETGYEQYF,TGTGCCAGCTCCCCTCGGCAGGGGATAGGGGAAACGGGATACGAGCAGTACTTC
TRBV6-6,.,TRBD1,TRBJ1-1,CASSRTAKTGGNTEAFF,TGTGCCAGCAGTCGCACTGCGAAGACAGGGGGGAACACTGAAGCTTTCTTT
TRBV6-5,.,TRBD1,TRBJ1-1,CASRPIDRGTEAFF,TGTGCCAGCAGACCGATCGACAGGGGCACTGAAGCTTTCTTT
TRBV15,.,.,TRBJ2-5,CATSTRRGGVETQYF,TGTGCCACCAGCACTAGGAGGGGGGGAGTAGAGACCCAGTACTTC
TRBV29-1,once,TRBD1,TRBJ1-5,CSVTLATGTIYSNQPQHF,TGCAGCGTCACATTAGCGACAGGGACGATTTATAGCAATCAGCCCCAGCATTTT
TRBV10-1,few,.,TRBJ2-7,CASSEDGGGDEQYF,TGCGCCAGCAGTGAGGACGGAGGAGGCGACGAGCAGTACTTC
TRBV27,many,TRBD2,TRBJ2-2,CASSTSSGRYTGELFF,TGTGCCAGCAGCACTTCTAGCGGGAGGTACACCGGGGAGCTGTTTTTT
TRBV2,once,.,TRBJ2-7,CASSKEAYEQYF,TGTGCCAGCTCTAAAGAAGCCTACGAGCAGTACTTC
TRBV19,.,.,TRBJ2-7,CASSIAGGESYEQYF,TGTGCCAGTAGTATAGCTGGAGGGGAGTCCTACGAGCAGTACTTC
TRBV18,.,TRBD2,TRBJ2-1,CASSPRASGVRDEQFF,TGTGCCAGCTCACCACGGGCTAGCGGGGTCCGCGATGAGCAGTTCTTC
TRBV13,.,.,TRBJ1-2,CASSSAGDIKSYTF,TGTGCCAGCAGCTCGGCGGGGGACATAAAAAGCTACACCTTC
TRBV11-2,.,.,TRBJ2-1,CASSLGLRGNEQFF,TGTGCCAGCAGCTTAGGTCTCCGGGGGAATGAGCAGTTCTTC
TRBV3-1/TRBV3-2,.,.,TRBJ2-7,CASSQSGDRYEQYF,TGTGCCAGCAGCCAATCAGGGGATCGCTACGAGCAGTACTTC
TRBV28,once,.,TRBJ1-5,CASTRNWDRGQPQHF,TGTGCCAGCACTCGAAATTGGGATCGGGGTCAGCCCCAGCATTTT
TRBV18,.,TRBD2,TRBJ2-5,CASSPGLAGTGNGETQYF,TGTGCCAGCTCACCAGGACTAGCGGGAACGGGCAACGGAGAGACCCAGTACTTC
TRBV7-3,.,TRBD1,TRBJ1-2,CASSLGQGDYGYTF,TGTGCCAGCAGCCTGGGACAGGGGGACTATGGCTACACCTTC
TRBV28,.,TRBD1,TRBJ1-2,CASSTSSTGYGYTF,TGTGCCAGCAGTACTTCCTCGACAGGGTACGGCTACACCTTC
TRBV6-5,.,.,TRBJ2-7,CASSYSGRVFVYEQYF,TGTGCCAGCAGTTACTCAGGCAGGGTATTTGTCTACGAGCAGTACTTC
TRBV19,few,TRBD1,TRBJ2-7,CASSTFDRGDAQYF,TGTGCCAGTAGTACATTTGACAGGGGAGATGCGCAGTACTTC
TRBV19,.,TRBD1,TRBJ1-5,CASNLGQGKNQPQHF,TGTGCCAGTAATTTGGGACAGGGGAAGAATCAGCCCCAGCATTTT
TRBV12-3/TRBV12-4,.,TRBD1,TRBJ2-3,CASSLKGANTQYF,TGTGCCAGCAGTTTAAAGGGGGCGAATACGCAGTATTTT
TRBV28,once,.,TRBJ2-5,CASSTQSPLMYQETQYF,TGTGCCAGCAGTACACAGAGTCCCCTTATGTACCAAGAGACCCAGTACTTC
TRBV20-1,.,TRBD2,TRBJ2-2,CSASGGGGPHRGAVF,TGCAGTGCTAGTGGCGGCGGGGGGCCGCACCGGGGAGCTGTTTTT
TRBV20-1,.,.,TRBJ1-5,CSASKDSPNQPQHF,TGCAGTGCTAGTAAGGACAGCCCGAATCAGCCCCAGCATTTT
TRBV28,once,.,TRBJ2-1,CASGLPGSTYNEQFF,TGTGCCAGCGGCCTACCGGGGTCCACCTACAATGAGCAGTTCTTC
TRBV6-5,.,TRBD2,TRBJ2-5,CASKRAGGPPRYF,TGTGCCAGCAAGAGGGCGGGAGGGCCCCCTAGGTACTTC
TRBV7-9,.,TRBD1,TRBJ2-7,CASSTTRDRGYEQYF,TGTGCCAGCAGCACAACCCGGGACAGGGGCTACGAGCAGTACTTC
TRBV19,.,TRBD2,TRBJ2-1,CASSRGGSGNNEQFF,TGTGCCAGTAGTAGGGGTGGGAGCGGGAACAATGAGCAGTTCTTC
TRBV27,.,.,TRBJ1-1,CASSLVPYTEAFF,TGTGCCAGCAGTCTAGTTCCGTACACTGAAGCTTTCTTT
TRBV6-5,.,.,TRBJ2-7,CASSWQALDEQYF,TGTGCCAGCAGCTGGCAGGCGCTCGACGAGCAGTACTTC
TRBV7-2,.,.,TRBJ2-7,CASSFRGTYEQYF,TGTGCCAGCAGCTTTCGGGGGACCTACGAGCAGTACTTC
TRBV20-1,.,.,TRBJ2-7,CSASLTDMAEQYF,TGCAGTGCTAGTCTCACGGACATGGCCGAGCAGTACTTC
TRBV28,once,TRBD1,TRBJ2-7,CASSLGQGAHEQYF,TGTGCCAGCAGCCTTGGACAGGGCGCCCACGAGCAGTACTTC